These T cell receptor beta chains were read from a single sample in a study of blood T cell repertoires in COVID-19. Generated by immunoSEQ multiplex PCR, the TCRdb table keeps only in-frame clones and is missing some. The table lists about 170,000 clones, about 88% of them singletons. Material for sequencing was PBMCs or T cells enriched from blood (not recorded which). Source of these receptors: a woman aged 18-30 years who had recovered from COVID-19. Both conserved end residues are part of each CDR3. The order of the fields is D gene, J gene, V gene, clone size, CDR3 protein. A D gene is named only where the DNA matches it firmly. Some rows mark clone size as missing; the rest say once, few, many or name a class of expanded clone.

D: TRBD1
J: TRBJ1-2
V: TRBV10-3
size: -
CDR3: CAISESDRGDGYTF

D: -
J: TRBJ2-7
V: TRBV5-5
size: -
CDR3: CASSSSPNRFDEQYF

D: TRBD2
J: TRBJ2-7
V: TRBV30
size: -
CDR3: CAWSPLAFAYEQYF

D: -
J: TRBJ1-2
V: TRBV6-2/TRBV6-3
size: -
CDR3: CASSPTGTYGYTF

D: -
J: TRBJ2-7
V: TRBV6-5
size: -
CDR3: CASTTGGSLYEQYF

D: -
J: TRBJ1-6
V: TRBV7-8
size: once
CDR3: CASSPTGGIEPLHF

D: -
J: TRBJ2-3
V: TRBV9
size: -
CDR3: CASSVAHGSVSTDTQYF

D: -
J: TRBJ2-3
V: TRBV28
size: -
CDR3: CASSLGWGGPKGDTQYF

D: TRBD2
J: TRBJ2-7
V: TRBV19
size: -
CDR3: CASSGTRLAGGDEQYF

D: -
J: TRBJ2-5
V: TRBV30
size: -
CDR3: CAWGLAGRETQYF

D: TRBD1
J: TRBJ2-6
V: TRBV24-1
size: -
CDR3: CATSDSGTGRPNSGANVLTF

D: -
J: TRBJ2-7
V: TRBV5-6
size: -
CDR3: CASSLSLVRAFDFYEQYF

D: -
J: TRBJ1-6
V: TRBV28
size: -
CDR3: CASRSKWVGRDSLGSPLHF

D: -
J: TRBJ2-5
V: TRBV9
size: -
CDR3: CASSVGGETQYF

D: TRBD2
J: TRBJ2-1
V: TRBV10-1
size: -
CDR3: CASSDSGLPGGPGEQFF

D: -
J: TRBJ1-2
V: TRBV27
size: -
CDR3: CASSYGQGPSSYGYTF

D: TRBD2
J: TRBJ2-1
V: TRBV19
size: once
CDR3: CASSIGLAGYNEQFF

D: TRBD2
J: TRBJ2-1
V: TRBV5-1
size: few
CDR3: CASSWAGEGNEQFF

D: -
J: TRBJ1-6
V: TRBV3-1/TRBV3-2
size: -
CDR3: CASSQGQESSPLHF

D: TRBD2
J: TRBJ2-7
V: TRBV28
size: -
CDR3: CASSLAGTSGSPLLGQYF

D: -
J: TRBJ2-7
V: TRBV20-1
size: -
CDR3: CSARVRYEQYF

D: TRBD2
J: TRBJ2-5
V: TRBV7-9
size: -
CDR3: CASSPEWGGKETQYF

D: -
J: TRBJ1-4
V: TRBV29-1
size: -
CDR3: CSVGAGPATNEKLFF

D: -
J: TRBJ2-1
V: TRBV5-6
size: -
CDR3: CASSSKSPRVF

D: -
J: TRBJ1-2
V: TRBV7-9
size: -
CDR3: CASSVDGGGTNYGYTF

D: -
J: TRBJ2-7
V: TRBV4-1
size: -
CDR3: CASSLGGGGDAQYF

D: -
J: TRBJ1-5
V: TRBV19
size: -
CDR3: CASSIVIGNQPQHF

D: TRBD2
J: TRBJ2-2
V: TRBV29-1
size: -
CDR3: CSGALGLAGDHGELFF

D: -
J: TRBJ1-6
V: TRBV2
size: -
CDR3: CASSGLSGNSPLHF

D: TRBD1
J: TRBJ2-1
V: TRBV6-4
size: -
CDR3: CASSGSGTGAPSEQFF

D: -
J: TRBJ1-2
V: TRBV7-2
size: -
CDR3: CASSLFGGGYTF

D: TRBD2
J: TRBJ2-7
V: TRBV6-2/TRBV6-3
size: -
CDR3: CASSSPAGTRSGYEQYF

D: -
J: TRBJ2-5
V: TRBV5-1
size: -
CDR3: CASSPGTRETQYF

D: -
J: TRBJ1-5
V: TRBV28
size: -
CDR3: CATAKQAGGQPQHF

D: -
J: TRBJ1-1
V: TRBV7-3
size: -
CDR3: CASSPTPGQDTEAFF

D: TRBD1
J: TRBJ1-2
V: TRBV9
size: -
CDR3: CASSVGGGRGQDGYTF

D: -
J: TRBJ1-2
V: TRBV27
size: -
CDR3: CASSRDWNYGYTF

D: -
J: TRBJ2-7
V: TRBV5-8
size: -
CDR3: CASSLGAATYEQYF

D: -
J: TRBJ2-5
V: TRBV19
size: -
CDR3: CASSTGQQETQYF

D: -
J: TRBJ2-2
V: TRBV7-2
size: -
CDR3: CASSLGRANTGELFF

D: -
J: TRBJ2-5
V: TRBV11-1
size: once
CDR3: CASSPNQETQYF

D: TRBD2
J: TRBJ2-7
V: TRBV2
size: -
CDR3: CASGAGTSSYEQYF

D: -
J: TRBJ2-1
V: TRBV24-1
size: -
CDR3: CATSDPRLRGNDEQFF

D: -
J: TRBJ2-2
V: TRBV3-1/TRBV3-2
size: -
CDR3: CASSRGAGELFF

D: TRBD2
J: TRBJ2-3
V: TRBV3-1/TRBV3-2
size: -
CDR3: CASSPRLGGRAKDTQYF

D: TRBD1
J: TRBJ2-5
V: TRBV2
size: -
CDR3: CASSEQDRGGETQYF